This T cell receptor (beta chain) was retrieved from a study of blood T cell repertoires in COVID-19. At the level of the study: Samples representing acute and convalescent COVID-19 were sourced from the United States, Italy and Spain.

V trimming: 5 bases; J trimming: 8 bases; junction bases outside the gene matches: 5. The length of the CDR3 is 13 residues. The germline CDR1 and CDR2 sequences are SGHTA and FQGTGA. Sequencing used immunoSEQ multiplex PCR; TCRdb keeps in-frame clones, though not all of them. Here the sample spans 300,000 to 350,000 clones, around 82% being singletons. The receptor was derived from a young man with active or convalescent COVID-19. The sequencing sample was made of peripheral blood. The chain has TRBV7-3 and TRBJ2-1; 8 positions agree with TRBD1. CDR3 residues: CASSISGGDEQFF. The CDR3 nucleotides read TGTGCCAGCAGCATCTCAGGGGGCGATGAGCAGTTCTTC.